This T cell receptor beta chain was observed in a study of T cell responses to AZD1222 COVID-19 vaccine. This table comes from immunoSEQ multiplex PCR, and its TCRdb copy is limited to in-frame clones, with some not included. In the table there are some 84,000 clones, 75% to 90% of which are singletons. The germline V and J ends were trimmed by 5 bases and 7 bases, with 14 bases remaining between them. Germline assignment: CDR1 MNHEY and CDR2 SVGEGT. This CDR3 spans 13 amino acids. The clonotype was recovered from an adult who received the AZD1222 COVID-19 vaccine. This sample comprised peripheral blood, obtained 28 days after the second AZD1222 dose. V is TRBV6-2 or TRBV6-3 and J is TRBJ1-2, with TRBD1 as a possible D gene (6 bases). As DNA, the CDR3 is TGTGCCAGCAGTGCACAGGGTCCTAGTGGCTACACCTTC. Protein product: CASSAQGPSGYTF.